This T cell receptor beta chain appears in the sequencing data of a study of cytomegalovirus exposure and HLA in healthy donors (dated by TCRdb to about 2017). With regard to the full study: In an earlier analysis of roughly 500 of the donors, roughly 300 Gb of sequence data and 100 million or so unique TCR beta sequences from about 179 million T cells were reported. An early release that covered some 640 HLA-typed donors contained about 300 gigabases of sequencing data and 80 million or so unique TCR sequences. Every repertoire in the discovery cohort had been generated on one and the same sequencing platform. The study combined high-throughput TCR immunosequencing, statistical association of individual TCRs with disease status, and machine learning to predict cytomegalovirus infection status. A few DR-DQ haplotypes were handled as single units for association and clustering because linkage in the cohort was strong. A later genetic analysis took genome-wide SNP genotypes for about 65% of the roughly 670 donors and used that subset as a discovery cohort. Of the approximately 400 genotyped donors, about 80% fell in the genetic ancestry cluster associated with self-reported Caucasian donors. The number of donors typed differed by locus, with 629-630 for A, B, C, DRB1 and DQB1, roughly 520 for DQA1, nearly 610 for DPA1, and approximately 470 for DPB1. Rather than using new phenotypic data, the later analysis identified candidate immune exposures from TCR beta sequences and from how often those sequences occurred across donors. HLA typing covered class I and class II loci at four-digit resolution. Among a few hundred genotyped donors of the cohort, an average of around 240,000 unique TCR beta nucleotide sequences were sequenced per donor, around 20% of them non-productive. The study profiled the T cell repertoires of approximately 700 subjects by immunosequencing and related them to cytomegalovirus serostatus. The study was designed to test whether signatures of past pathogen exposure could be identified by cataloging public T cell receptors. Alongside the repertoire data, information on donor age, sex, ethnicity and CMV serostatus was compiled. A separate validation cohort of about 110 different subjects was used in addition to the roughly 670-subject first cohort. To study patterns of TCR occurrence, a later analysis re-analyzed previously published TCR beta repertoires from several hundred donors and added high-resolution HLA genotyping. An earlier analysis of roughly 580 of the donors used high-throughput TCR beta sequencing to judge whether each TCR beta V gene segment behaved as functional or pseudogenic.

A few counts support this clone. This clone's antigen is unknown. Per-base quality was not reported, and no clone a single base away is much larger than it. The cohort was made up of about 610 healthy bone marrow donors. Cohort members were all nominally healthy when sampled, although unrecorded immune exposures were likely present. The donor tested CMV seropositive and was one of the 289 seropositive cohort members. Each donor provided a peripheral blood sample, and peripheral blood mononuclear cells were used for TCR beta sequencing. Genomic DNA extraction from the blood cell samples was performed with the Qiagen DNeasy Blood Extraction Kit. Study-wide conclusions, independent of this receptor: This cohort had only TCR beta chains sequenced, and the lack of alpha or paired-chain data limited which features could be detected. A later genetic analysis associated a missense DCLRE1C variant with V-gene and J-gene trimming of TCR beta chains, and an independent cohort replicated the association. According to a later genetic analysis, donors in an Asian-associated ancestry cluster had fewer N-insertions in productive TCRs than the approximately 650-donor mean. In a later analysis, HLA-associated TCR beta chains were found to be more clonally expanded and to have lower generation probabilities than equally common non-associated chains. Three of the identified cytomegalovirus-associated TCR beta chains were confirmed in vitro to be specific for cytomegalovirus antigens. Correlated functional status among segregating V segments might be attributable to linkage disequilibrium, but an unknown experimental factor could not be ruled out. In an earlier analysis of some 640 of the donors, most TCR beta V segments were observed in productive rearrangements about 87% or about 30% of the time, broadly matching IMGT annotations. In a later analysis, several top co-occurrence clusters were reported to appear linked to parvovirus B19, influenza, CMV and Epstein-Barr virus. Because some donors lacked HLA typing at each locus, the association tests relied only on the typed subset. Some IMGT-functional V segments, including TRBV6-2 and TRBV6-3, could not be distinguished by the 87-base-pair reads and were therefore excluded. The authors suggested that the approach could potentially be generalized to other disease states and immunological phenotypes. A further reported finding was that TCR beta sequences accurately predicted the HLA-A and HLA-B alleles for most subjects in the first cohort. The classifier was reported to diagnose cytomegalovirus status with high specificity and sensitivity in both the original and validation cohorts. The sequencing pipeline was judged likely to have produced a cluster of highly shared sequence variants as a technical artifact. Because counts were too low, 15 to 20 rarely observed V segments, including chromosome 9 orphons, were left out of the earlier analysis of about 500 of the donors. Immune exposure information for the cohort was limited to CMV serostatus. At a false discovery rate of 0.05, a later analysis linked 16,951 TCR beta sequences to specific HLA alleles. When HLA alleles, especially DR and DQ, strongly co-occurred, attributing TCR associations to individual alleles was difficult. Across donors, most TCR sequences were observed very rarely, whereas some public TCRs were present in many individuals. According to a later analysis, TCR association rates differed among HLA loci, with DRB1 alleles showing the most associated TCRs and HLA-C alleles showing the fewest. Presence/absence analyses assumed roughly uniform sequencing depth across donors, an assumption that may not hold. In a later analysis, most CMV-associated TCR beta chains were found to appear HLA-restricted, with HLA associations seemingly driven largely by CMV exposure. In the study, approximately 150 TCR beta chains were listed as associated with cytomegalovirus.

The CDR3 spans 13 residues, from the cysteine through the phenylalanine. The only DNA kept is the CDR3, 39 bases in frame from the first base. The CDR1 and CDR2 encoded by the germline V gene (reference sequence) are MNHEY and SMNVEV. At the junction V is shortened by 6 bases and J by 3 bases, with 6 bases in between. The method behind the library was the immunoSEQ multiplex PCR assay. For the multiplex PCR, a mixture combining 60 forward primers for TCR Vbeta segments and 13 reverse primers for TCR Jbeta segments was used. Amplification of the CDR3 region of rearranged TCR beta genes was performed with a multiplex PCR assay on genomic DNA. On the Illumina HiSeq System, the amplified TCR beta libraries were sequenced as 87-base-pair reads. The authors' analysis ran thus. Across the 700 or so repertoires, a later analysis counted approximately 75 million unique TCR beta chains, 9 million to 14 million of which were shared by at least two donors. A nearest-neighbor algorithm error-corrected the raw reads and collapsed the reads into unique sequences, merging closely related sequences to remove PCR and sequencing errors. To assign V, D and J gene segments, CDR3 sequences were aligned to IMGT reference sequences. For a sequence to be retained, at least a six-nucleotide match to both a V gene segment and a J gene segment was required. A rearrangement was called productive if the CDR3 had no stop codons and remained in frame with V and J, and every other rearrangement was called non-productive. Following IMGT convention, CDR3 was defined as the stretch from the second conserved V-encoded cysteine up to the conserved J-encoded phenylalanine. Sequences without an unambiguous match to a single V gene segment were excluded from the earlier analysis of about 640 of the donors. In an earlier analysis of 587 of the donors, a V segment was called functional when productive rearrangements were above 56.7%, and segregating when the standard deviation between donors exceeded 5%. A statistical classification framework was built for diagnosing cytomegalovirus status from the catalog of TCR beta chain sequences. V and J gene assignment, in a later analysis, came from comparing TCR nucleotide sequences with IMGT/GENE-DB human TR gene sequences. A later analysis assigned CDR3 sequences and most-parsimonious VDJ recombination scenarios with the TCRdist pipeline. In a later analysis, each TCR beta chain was defined by its CDR3 amino acid sequence together with its V-gene family, and reads without a unique V-gene family were excluded. A later analysis removed several hundred highly shared, low-generation-probability nucleotide sequences to deal with suspected cross-contamination and a sequencing artifact. For each public chain, a later analysis derived a clonal expansion index from normalized ranks of inferred template counts within each repertoire. A later analysis computed generation probabilities with a VDJ recombination model fitted to out-of-frame rearrangements, and checked the results against IGoR. In a later analysis, TCR-TCR, TCR-HLA and TCR-CMV co-occurrence was scored with hypergeometric tests, and a repertoire-size bias correction was applied to TCR pairs. In a later analysis, false discovery rates were estimated by permuting HLA or CMV assignments 20 times. In a later analysis, co-occurring TCRs were grouped using DBSCAN, and TCRdist sequence similarity was added for clustering within HLA-allele-positive subsets. Repertoires with fewer than 30,000 or more than 120,000 public chains, plus five repertoires with anomalous nucleotide sharing, were excluded from co-occurrence clustering. The clones in this table, taken by TCRdb from immuneACCESS, are in-frame only. Not every clone is retained; where verified, under half of the shortfall comes from an unresolved V gene, and the cause of the rest is unknown. V, J and clone size reflect that table, while D and trimming were determined from the DNA. This sample is represented by roughly 200,000 clones; around a tenth of them were singletons. Clones ranked in the top ten supply approximately 1.5% of the sample.

Recombination connected TRBV27 to TRBJ2-6; the D gene identity is not certain. Sequencing was carried out using PBMCs. This sequence originates from a woman aged 25 to 39 in good health and CMV-seropositive. Read as DNA, the sequence is TGTGCCAGCAGATACGGTGGGGCCAACGTCCTGACTTTC. Translated, it reads CASRYGGANVLTF. This CDR3, with the reference TRBV27 and TRBJ2-6 proteins standing in past its ends, gives the full variable domain EAQVTQNPRYLITVTGKKLTVTCSQNMNHEYMSWYRQDPGLGLRQIYYSMNVEVTDKGDVPEGYKVSRKEKRNFPLILESPSPNQTSLYFCASRYGGANVLTFGAGSRLTVL.